This paragraph covers one T cell receptor beta chain sequence. CDR1 and CDR2 from the germline V gene are GTSNPN and SVGIG (reference sequence). There are 14 residues in the CDR3. V dropped 3 bases and J dropped 4 bases, with 15 bases sitting between them. These data originate in a study of blood T cell repertoires in COVID-19. Here immunoSEQ multiplex PCR was the method, and the copy in TCRdb shows in-frame clones only, minus some. The sample has 250,000 to 400,000 clones, about nine tenths seen once; the top ten hold around 1.6%. Sequencing used peripheral blood. The J gene is TRBJ1-2, the V gene TRBV30; tentatively, D is TRBD1 (5 bases). This receptor was obtained from a woman aged 25 to 45 with COVID-19, enrolled during active disease. As DNA, the CDR3 is TGTGCCTGGAGGGGGGGATGGCAGGGCTATGGCTACACCTTC. Amino acid sequence: CAWRGGWQGYGYTF.